What follows is one T cell receptor (beta chain) and its context. Other DNA variants within this sample encode the same CDR3. The data were obtained in a study of shared clonotypes between healthy human individuals. Some clones are missing from TCRdb's copy, which holds only in-frame ones; the method was immunoSEQ multiplex PCR. The table lists roughly 2.6 million clones, more than 80% of them singletons. CDR3 length equals 14 residues. J gave up 4 bases and V 2 bases, and 5 bases lay outside the gene matches. Looked up from germline, CDR1 is GTSNPN and CDR2 is SVGIG (reference sequence). This receptor was taken from a man aged 18 to 29 in good health. The J gene is TRBJ1-5, the V gene TRBV30; 7 bases agree with TRBD1. Sequenced: naive CD4+ T cells sorted from blood. Subset here: CD45RA+ positively selected. The CDR3 DNA reads TGTGCCTGGAGTAGAGGGGGCGCAAATCAGCCCCAGCATTTT. Encoded protein: CAWSRGGANQPQHF.